A selection of T cell receptor beta chains follows, all from one sample in a study of tumor and adjacent non-tumor tissue in lung cancer. TCRdb re-analysed the multiplex PCR reads in MiXCR, keeping a single row per CDR3 protein. This table holds about 110,000 distinct CDR3 sequences, approximately 82% found once. Sequenced sample: lung tumor tissue. The origin of the receptors is a woman in her fifties or sixties with non-small cell lung cancer. The CDR3 runs from the conserved cysteine through the conserved F or W. D genes are given only for firm matches. Expanded clones get a size class; other rows say once, few or many, or leave the size out.

>TRBJ2-2|TRBV11-2|-|-
CASSLVPDRNTGELSF
TGTGCCAGCAGCTTAGTTCCAGACAGGAACACCGGGGAGCTGTCTTTT
>TRBJ1-4|TRBV11-2|-|-
CANSPQGSNEKLFF
TGTGCCAACAGTCCACAAGGTTCTAATGAAAAACTGTTTTTT
>TRBJ2-3|TRBV5-5|once|TRBD2
CGSIPGTSGTATQYF
TGTGGCAGCATCCCCGGGACTAGCGGCACAGCTACGCAGTATTTT
>TRBJ1-2|TRBV20-1|-|TRBD1
CSSSSDRGRSYGYTF
TGCAGTTCTAGTTCGGACAGGGGGCGCAGCTACGGCTACACCTTC
>TRBJ1-2|TRBV29-1|many|TRBD1
CSVQSDRGSGGYTF
TGCAGCGTTCAGTCGGACAGGGGTAGCGGTGGCTACACCTTC
>TRBJ2-7|TRBV11-2|once|TRBD2
CVSSLTSGGTYYEQYF
TGTGTCAGCAGCTTGACTAGCGGGGGGACCTACTACGAGCAGTACTTC
>TRBJ1-6|TRBV20-1|many|-
CSANVDSIYNSPLHF
TGCAGTGCTAACGTGGACAGTATCTATAATTCACCCCTCCACTTT
>TRBJ2-7|TRBV12-3/TRBV12-4|many|-
CASPSLGGSGEQYF
TGTGCCAGCCCATCTCTCGGGGGTTCGGGAGAGCAGTACTTC
>TRBJ2-3|TRBV4-2|-|TRBD1
CVSSPWTGGNTDTQYF
TGTGTCAGTAGCCCCTGGACAGGGGGCAACACAGATACGCAGTATTTT
>TRBJ2-7|TRBV12-3/TRBV12-4|once|-
CASSILGLYGRHSYDQYF
TGTGCCAGCAGCATACTCGGTTTATATGGGCGCCACTCCTACGACCAGTACTTC
>TRBJ2-7|TRBV11-2|-|TRBD2
CASSYGTSGRNEQYF
TGTGCCAGCAGCTACGGGACTAGCGGGAGGAATGAGCAGTACTTC
>TRBJ2-3|TRBV6-5|few|TRBD1
CASRQGQVPTQYF
TGTGCCAGCAGACAAGGACAGGTCCCTACGCAGTATTTT
>TRBJ2-3|TRBV11-2|-|TRBD2
CVSSLNLGGGYTQYF
TGTGTCAGCAGCTTAAATCTCGGCGGGGGGTATACGCAGTATTTT
>TRBJ1-1|TRBV10-2|-|-
CASTGEVRGNTEAFF
TGCGCCAGCACAGGAGAGGTCCGGGGAAACACTGAAGCTTTCTTT
>TRBJ2-7|TRBV11-2|-|-
CANSSPVGSSYEQYF
TGTGCCAACAGCTCCCCCGTTGGGTCCTCCTACGAGCAGTACTTC
>TRBJ2-1|TRBV13|-|-
CASSLAAESSYNEQFF
TGTGCCAGCAGCTTAGCGGCGGAGAGCTCCTACAATGAGCAGTTCTTC
>TRBJ1-1|TRBV6-1|many|-
CASSEGGRREAFF
TGTGCCAGCAGTGAAGGCGGCAGGAGGGAAGCTTTCTTT
>TRBJ1-5|TRBV11-2|medium-sized|-
CASSLEYNQPQHF
TGTGCCAGCAGCTTAGAGTATAATCAGCCCCAGCATTTT
>TRBJ2-1|TRBV20-1|-|-
CSNKEIGYDEQFF
TGCAGTAATAAGGAAATCGGCTACGATGAGCAGTTCTTC
>TRBJ1-2|TRBV28|-|TRBD1
CASSPTGTNYGYTF
TGTGCCAGCAGTCCGACAGGGACCAACTATGGCTACACCTTC
>TRBJ1-2|TRBV20-1|-|TRBD1
CSDRDRAGQMKGEGYGYTF
TGCAGTGATAGAGATCGGGCGGGACAGATGAAAGGAGAAGGCTATGGTTACACCTTC
>TRBJ1-2|TRBV6-1|many|TRBD1
CASREGQRYGYTF
TGTGCCAGCAGGGAGGGACAGCGCTATGGCTACACCTTC